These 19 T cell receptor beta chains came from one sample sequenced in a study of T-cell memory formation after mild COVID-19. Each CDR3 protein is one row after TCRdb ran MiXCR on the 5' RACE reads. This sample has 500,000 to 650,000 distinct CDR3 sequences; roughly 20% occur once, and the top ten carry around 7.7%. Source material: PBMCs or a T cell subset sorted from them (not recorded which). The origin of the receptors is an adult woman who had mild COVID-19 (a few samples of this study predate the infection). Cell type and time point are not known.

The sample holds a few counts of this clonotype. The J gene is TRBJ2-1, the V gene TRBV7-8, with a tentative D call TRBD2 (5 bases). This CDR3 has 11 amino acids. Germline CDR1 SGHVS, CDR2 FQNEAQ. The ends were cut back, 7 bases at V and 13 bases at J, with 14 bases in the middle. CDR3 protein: CASTLGADQFF. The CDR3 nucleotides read TGTGCCAGCACGTTGGGAGCAGATCAGTTCTTC. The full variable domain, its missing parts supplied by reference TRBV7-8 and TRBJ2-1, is GAGVSQSPRYKVAKRGQDVALRCDPISGHVSLFWYQQALGQGPEFLTYFQNEAQLDKSGLPSDRFFAERPEGSVSTLKIQRTQQEDSAVYLCASTLGADQFFGPGTRLTVL.

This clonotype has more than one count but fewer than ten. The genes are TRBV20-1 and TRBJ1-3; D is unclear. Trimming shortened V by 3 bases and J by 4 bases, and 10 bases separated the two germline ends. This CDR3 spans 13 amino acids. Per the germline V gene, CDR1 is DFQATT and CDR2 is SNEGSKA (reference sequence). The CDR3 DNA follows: TGCAGTGCTAGGAGTGGATCCGGAAACACCATATATTTT. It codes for CSARSGSGNTIYF.

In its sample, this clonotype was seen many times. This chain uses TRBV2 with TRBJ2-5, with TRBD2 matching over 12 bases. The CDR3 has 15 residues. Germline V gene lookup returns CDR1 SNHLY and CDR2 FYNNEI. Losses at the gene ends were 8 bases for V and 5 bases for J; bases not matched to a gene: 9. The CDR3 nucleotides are TGTGCCAGCTTCCCTAGCGGGGGGGCAGCGGAGACCCAGTACTTC. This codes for CASFPSGGAAETQYF.

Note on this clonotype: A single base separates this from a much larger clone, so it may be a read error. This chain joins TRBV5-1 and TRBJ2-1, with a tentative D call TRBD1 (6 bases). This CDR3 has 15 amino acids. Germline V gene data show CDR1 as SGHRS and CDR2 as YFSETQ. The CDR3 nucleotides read TGCGCCAGCAGAGGGACACTTAGCTCCTACACTGAGCAGTTCTTC. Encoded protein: CASRGTLSSYTEQFF.

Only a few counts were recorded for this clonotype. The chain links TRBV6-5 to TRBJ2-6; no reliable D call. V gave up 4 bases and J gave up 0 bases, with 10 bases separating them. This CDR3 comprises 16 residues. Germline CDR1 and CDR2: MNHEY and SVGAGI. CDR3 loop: CASSSDRRSGANVLTF. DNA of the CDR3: TGTGCCAGCAGTTCGGACCGCCGCTCTGGGGCCAACGTCCTGACTTTC.

CDR3 in amino acids: CASSLGGLAATGELFF. CDR3 nucleotide sequence: TGTGCCAGCAGCCTTGGGGGACTAGCAGCCACCGGGGAGCTGTTTTTT. The chain carries TRBV5-4 and TRBJ2-2, with 9 bases aligning to TRBD2. The CDR3 has 16 amino acids. Germline CDR1 SGHNT, CDR2 YYREEE (reference sequence). With 4 bases clipped from V and 4 bases from J, the junction kept 8 bases outside the gene matches.

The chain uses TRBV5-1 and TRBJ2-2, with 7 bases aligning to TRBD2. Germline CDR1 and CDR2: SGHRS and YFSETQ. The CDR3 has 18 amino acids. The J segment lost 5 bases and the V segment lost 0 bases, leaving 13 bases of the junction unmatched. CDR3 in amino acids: CASSLVGGSSPQTGELFF. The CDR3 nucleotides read TGCGCCAGCAGCTTGGTGGGCGGGAGCAGCCCTCAGACCGGGGAGCTGTTTTTT. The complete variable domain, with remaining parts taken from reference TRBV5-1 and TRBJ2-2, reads KAGVTQTPRYLIKTRGQQVTLSCSPISGHRSVSWYQQTPGQGLQFLFEYFSETQRNKGNFPGRFSGRQFSNSRSEMNVSTLELGDSALYLCASSLVGGSSPQTGELFFGEGSRLTVL.

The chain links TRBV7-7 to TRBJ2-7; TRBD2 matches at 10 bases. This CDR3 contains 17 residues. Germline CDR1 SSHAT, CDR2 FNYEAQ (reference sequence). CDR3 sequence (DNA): TGTGCTAGCAGCTTAGCTCGGACTAGCGGAGGGTATCGAGAGCAGTACGTC. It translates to CASSLARTSGGYREQYV.

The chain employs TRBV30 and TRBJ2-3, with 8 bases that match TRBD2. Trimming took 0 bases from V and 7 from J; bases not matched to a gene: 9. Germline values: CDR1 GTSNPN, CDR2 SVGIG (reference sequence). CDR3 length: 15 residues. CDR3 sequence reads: CAWSVSSGGAHTQYF. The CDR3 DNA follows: TGTGCCTGGAGTGTATCCAGCGGGGGAGCACATACGCAGTATTTT. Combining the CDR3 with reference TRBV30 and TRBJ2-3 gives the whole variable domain SQTIHQWPATLVQPVGSPLSLECTVEGTSNPNLYWYRQAAGRGLQLLFYSVGIGQISSEVPQNLSASRPQDRQFILSSKKLLLSDSGFYLCAWSVSSGGAHTQYFGPGTRLTVL.

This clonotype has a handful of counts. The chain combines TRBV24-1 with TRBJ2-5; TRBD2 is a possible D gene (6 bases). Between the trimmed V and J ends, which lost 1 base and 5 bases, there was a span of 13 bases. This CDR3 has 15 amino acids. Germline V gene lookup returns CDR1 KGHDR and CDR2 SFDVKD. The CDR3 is CATSDLRGRGETQYF. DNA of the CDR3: TGTGCCACCAGTGATTTAAGGGGACGGGGGGAGACCCAGTACTTC.

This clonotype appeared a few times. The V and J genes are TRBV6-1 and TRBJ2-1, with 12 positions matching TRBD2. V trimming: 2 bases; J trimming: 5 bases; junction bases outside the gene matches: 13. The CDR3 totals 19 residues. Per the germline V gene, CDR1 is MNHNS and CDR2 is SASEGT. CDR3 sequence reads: CASSERAPGLAGLNNEQFF. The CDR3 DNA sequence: TGTGCCAGCAGTGAAAGGGCCCCGGGACTAGCGGGCCTTAACAATGAGCAGTTCTTC.

Here the CDR3 reads CASSQDGAGGDEQYF. The CDR3 DNA is TGCGCCAGCAGCCAAGATGGGGCAGGGGGTGACGAGCAGTACTTC. The V call is TRBV4-1, the J call TRBJ2-7; 7 bases line up with TRBD1. The length of the CDR3 is 15 residues. V was clipped by 0 bases and J by 5 bases; unmatched bases: 7. Germline V lookup: CDR1 MGHRA, CDR2 YSYEKL.

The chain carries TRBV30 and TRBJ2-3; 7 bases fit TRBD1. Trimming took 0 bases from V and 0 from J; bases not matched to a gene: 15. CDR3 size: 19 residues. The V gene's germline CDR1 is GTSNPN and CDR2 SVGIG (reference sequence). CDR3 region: CAWSVLPPRAGGSTDTQYF. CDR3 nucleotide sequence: TGTGCCTGGAGTGTCTTGCCGCCGCGGGCAGGGGGTAGCACAGATACGCAGTATTTT.

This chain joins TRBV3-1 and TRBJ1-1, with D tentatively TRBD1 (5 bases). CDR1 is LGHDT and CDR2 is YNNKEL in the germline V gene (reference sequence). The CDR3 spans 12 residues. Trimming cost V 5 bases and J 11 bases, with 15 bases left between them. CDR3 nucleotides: TGTGCCAGCAGCAAAAATCCAGGGAAGGCTTTCTTT. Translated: CASSKNPGKAFF.

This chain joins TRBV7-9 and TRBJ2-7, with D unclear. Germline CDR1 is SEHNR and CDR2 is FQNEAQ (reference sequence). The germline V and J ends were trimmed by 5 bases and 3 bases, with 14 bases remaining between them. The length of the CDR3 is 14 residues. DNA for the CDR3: TGTGCCAGCAGCGACACTGGTTCCATCTACGAGCAGTACTTC. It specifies CASSDTGSIYEQYF.

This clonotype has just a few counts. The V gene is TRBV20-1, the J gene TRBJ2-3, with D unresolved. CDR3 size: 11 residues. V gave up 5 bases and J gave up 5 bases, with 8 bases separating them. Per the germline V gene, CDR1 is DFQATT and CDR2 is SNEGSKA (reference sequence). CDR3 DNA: TGCAGTGCTGCCACGAAAGATACGCAGTATTTT. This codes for CSAATKDTQYF.

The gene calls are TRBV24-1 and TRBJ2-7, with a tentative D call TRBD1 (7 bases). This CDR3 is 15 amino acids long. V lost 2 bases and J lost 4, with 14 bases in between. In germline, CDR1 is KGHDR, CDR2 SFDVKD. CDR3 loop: CATSDSTGRWYEQYF. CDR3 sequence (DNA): TGTGCCACCAGTGATTCGACAGGGAGGTGGTACGAGCAGTACTTC.

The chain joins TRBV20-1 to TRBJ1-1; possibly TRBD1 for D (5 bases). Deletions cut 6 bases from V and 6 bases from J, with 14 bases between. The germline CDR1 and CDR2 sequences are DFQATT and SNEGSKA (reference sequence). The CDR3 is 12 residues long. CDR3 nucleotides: TGCAGTGCCCCGGGACGTAGCCCTGAAGCTTTCTTT. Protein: CSAPGRSPEAFF.

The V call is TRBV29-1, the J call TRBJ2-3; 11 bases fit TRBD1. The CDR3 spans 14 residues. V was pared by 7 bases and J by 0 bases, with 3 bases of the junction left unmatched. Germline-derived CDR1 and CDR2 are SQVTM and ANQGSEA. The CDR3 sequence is CSAGQGASTDTQYF. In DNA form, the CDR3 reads TGCAGCGCCGGACAGGGGGCGAGCACAGATACGCAGTATTTT.